Listed below are T cell receptor beta chains from one sample, sequenced in a study of technical replicates of blood from a handful of donors. The method was immunoSEQ multiplex PCR; TCRdb's version includes in-frame clones alone and lacks a portion of them. The data contain 60,000 to 65,000 clones, around 87% of them seen just once; the ten biggest clones take up approximately 5.2%. Sequenced input: PBMCs. These TCRs come from a human donor in good health. Some clones in this sample may be carry-over from other donors' samples. CDR3s include the opening cysteine and the closing phenylalanine or tryptophan. D genes are given only for firm matches. Size values are once, few and many counts, or a class for expanded clones, and some rows have none.

>.|TRBV27|TRBJ1-1|.
TGTGCCAGCAGTTTATTAGGGGCGACAGCGAACACTGAAGCTTTCTTT
CASSLLGATANTEAFF
>.|TRBV4-1|TRBJ2-7|.
TGCGCCAGCAGCCAAGCCGGTCGGGGGGCCGGTTACGAGCAGTACTTC
CASSQAGRGAGYEQYF
>.|TRBV5-1|TRBJ2-3|TRBD2
TGCGCCAGCAGCCCACCTAGCGGGGGGGCAGATACGCAGTATTTT
CASSPPSGGADTQYF
>.|TRBV9|TRBJ2-7|.
TGTGCCAGCAGCGTAGGCGGACAGACCTACGAGCAGTACTTC
CASSVGGQTYEQYF
>.|TRBV27|TRBJ2-7|.
TGTGCCAGCAGTTCCACGCCGGTTACCTACGAGCAGTACTTC
CASSSTPVTYEQYF
>.|TRBV7-2|TRBJ2-1|.
TGTGCCAGCAGCTTAGTGGGAGTCGGCTACAATGAGCAGTTCTTC
CASSLVGVGYNEQFF
>.|TRBV5-1|TRBJ2-3|.
TGCGCCAGCAGCCCTACAGGAACGCCCACAGATACGCAGTATTTT
CASSPTGTPTDTQYF
>.|TRBV2|TRBJ2-1|.
TGTGCCAGCAGTGGGGGGGTCCAGCAGTTCTTC
CASSGGVQQFF
>once|TRBV30|TRBJ2-2|.
TGTGCCTGGAGCCACAGGGGACGGGAGACCGGGGAGCTGTTTTTT
CAWSHRGRETGELFF
>.|TRBV6-1|TRBJ2-7|TRBD2
TGTGCCAGCAGTGAAGCGCGCGGTAGCGGGAGATCCCCCCACGAGCAGTACTTC
CASSEARGSGRSPHEQYF
>.|TRBV19|TRBJ1-3|.
TGTGCCAGTAGTATTCGTCTTTGGAGCGAGAGCTCTGGAAACACCATATATTTT
CASSIRLWSESSGNTIYF
>.|TRBV7-2|TRBJ2-1|.
TGTGCCAGCAGCACCCCAGGGGATGAGCAGTTCTTC
CASSTPGDEQFF
>.|TRBV4-2|TRBJ1-2|TRBD1
TGTGCCAGCAGCCAACCGACAGGGACAACTAACTATGGCTACACCTTC
CASSQPTGTTNYGYTF
>.|TRBV4-3|TRBJ2-7|TRBD2
TGCGCCAGCAGCCAGGGGACTAGCGGATACTACGAGCAGTACTTC
CASSQGTSGYYEQYF
>.|TRBV13|TRBJ2-1|.
TGTGCCAGCAGCCCCCTTCTCACAGGGAATGAGCAGTTCTTC
CASSPLLTGNEQFF
>.|TRBV12-5|TRBJ1-6|.
TGTGCTAGTGGTTGGGGCGCACCCCTCCACTTT
CASGWGAPLHF
>.|TRBV11-2|TRBJ2-3|.
TGTGCCAGCAGATTAGGCCGAGACACAGATACGCAGTATTTT
CASRLGRDTDTQYF
>.|TRBV10-2|TRBJ2-5|TRBD2
TGCGCCAGCAGGACTCCTAGCGGGGGGGCGTCTGGGACCCAGTACTTC
CASRTPSGGASGTQYF
>.|TRBV5-6|TRBJ2-7|TRBD2
TGTGCCAGCAGCCGGCTAGCGGGGGGAACCTACGAGCAGTACTTC
CASSRLAGGTYEQYF
>.|TRBV18|TRBJ2-1|.
TGTGCCAGCTCACAGGGCGGGGTGAATGAGCAGTTCTTC
CASSQGGVNEQFF
>.|TRBV4-3|TRBJ2-7|.
TGCGCCAGCAGCCAAGACGATAGGGGGAGCTACGAGCAGTACTTC
CASSQDDRGSYEQYF
>few|TRBV19|TRBJ1-2|TRBD1
TGTGCCAGTAGTATACAAACAGGGGACTATGGCTACACCTTC
CASSIQTGDYGYTF
>.|TRBV11-2|TRBJ2-7|TRBD2
TGTGCCAGCAGCTTAGGGTCTAGCGGGAGCTCCTACGAGCAGTACTTC
CASSLGSSGSSYEQYF
>.|TRBV30|TRBJ2-1|.
TGTGCCTGGAGCCATTCCGAGTACCAGTTCTTC
CAWSHSEYQFF
>.|TRBV30|TRBJ2-7|.
TGTGCCTGGGATATCGGGGGAGGATCCTACGAGCAGTACTTC
CAWDIGGGSYEQYF
>.|TRBV2|TRBJ2-2|TRBD2
TGTGCCAGCACCCCGGGACTAGCGGGAGGGTACACCGGGGAGCTGTTTTTT
CASTPGLAGGYTGELFF
>.|TRBV5-4|TRBJ1-2|TRBD1
TGTGCCAGCAGCGACCGGGACAGGGGCGTCAATGGCTACACCTTC
CASSDRDRGVNGYTF
>.|TRBV6-5|TRBJ2-3|TRBD2
TGTGCCAGCACACAATTCGGGGGGGCGGCAGATACGCAGTATTTT
CASTQFGGAADTQYF
>.|TRBV25-1|TRBJ1-2|TRBD1
TGTGCCAGCAGTGCCTCCGGGACAGGGGACTATGGCTACACCTTC
CASSASGTGDYGYTF
>.|TRBV7-9|TRBJ2-7|.
TGTGCCAGCAGCGAAGAGGACGAGCAGTACTTC
CASSEEDEQYF
>.|TRBV2|TRBJ1-1|.
TGTGCCAGCAGCGCCCAACAGGGCCCCACTGAAGCTTTCTTT
CASSAQQGPTEAFF
>.|TRBV5-6|TRBJ2-3|TRBD2
TGTGCCAGCAGCTTGCGGACTAGCGGCACAGATACGCAGTATTTT
CASSLRTSGTDTQYF
>.|TRBV20-1|TRBJ2-7|.
TGCAGTGCCCCGGTTGCCTACGAGCAGTACTTC
CSAPVAYEQYF
>.|TRBV18|TRBJ2-7|TRBD2
TGTGCCAGCTCACCAAATCTAGCGGGAGTGTCTGACGAGCAGTACTTC
CASSPNLAGVSDEQYF
>.|TRBV10-3|TRBJ1-1|.
TGTGCCATCAGAGAGGGGCGGGAAAGGAAAGCGTCCTCAGCTTTCTTT
CAIREGRERKASSAFF
>.|TRBV9|TRBJ2-1|.
TGTGCCAGCAGCGTAGATGGGGGGACCTACAATGAGCAGTTCTTC
CASSVDGGTYNEQFF
>.|TRBV6-5|TRBJ1-6|.
TGTGCCAGCAGGGATAATCGGGGAGGTTCACCCCTCCACTTT
CASRDNRGGSPLHF
>.|TRBV13|TRBJ2-7|TRBD2
TGTGCCAGCGGCGGTCGCGGTAGCGGGGGTTACGAGCAGTACTTC
CASGGRGSGGYEQYF
>.|TRBV27|TRBJ2-7|.
TGTGCCAGCAGTTCCCGACTGGGGGCGTACGAGCAGTACTTC
CASSSRLGAYEQYF
>.|TRBV13|TRBJ2-5|TRBD2
TGTGCCAGCAGCTTAGTAGCGGCTAGCGGACAAGAGACCCAGTACTTC
CASSLVAASGQETQYF
>once|TRBV7-9|TRBJ1-4|.
TGTGCCAGCAGCCCCGACGAGACAGTTCTAAATGAAAAACTGTTTTTT
CASSPDETVLNEKLFF
>.|TRBV5-1|TRBJ1-1|.
TGCGCCAGCAGCCCTTCCGGGGGGCGGAACACTGAAGCTTTCTTT
CASSPSGGRNTEAFF
>.|TRBV19|TRBJ2-3|.
TGTGCCAGTAGTATAGAACAGTCGGCTGGCACAGATACGCAGTATTTT
CASSIEQSAGTDTQYF